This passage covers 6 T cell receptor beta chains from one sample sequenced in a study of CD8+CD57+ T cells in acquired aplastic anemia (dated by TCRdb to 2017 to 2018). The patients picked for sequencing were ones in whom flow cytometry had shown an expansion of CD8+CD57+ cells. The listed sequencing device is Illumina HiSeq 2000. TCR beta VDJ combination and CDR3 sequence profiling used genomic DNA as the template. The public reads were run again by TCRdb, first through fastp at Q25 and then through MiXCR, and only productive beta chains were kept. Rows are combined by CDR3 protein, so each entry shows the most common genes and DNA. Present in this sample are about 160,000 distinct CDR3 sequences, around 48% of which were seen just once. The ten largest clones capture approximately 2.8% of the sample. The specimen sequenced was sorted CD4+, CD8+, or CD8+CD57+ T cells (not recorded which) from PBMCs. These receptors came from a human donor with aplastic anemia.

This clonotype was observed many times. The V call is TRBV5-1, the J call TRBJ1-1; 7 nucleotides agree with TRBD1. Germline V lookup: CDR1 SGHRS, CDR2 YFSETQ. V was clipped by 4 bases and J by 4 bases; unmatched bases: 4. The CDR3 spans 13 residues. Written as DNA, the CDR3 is TGCGCCAGCAGCCTGACAGGGCTCACTGAAGCTTTCTTT. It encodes CASSLTGLTEAFF.

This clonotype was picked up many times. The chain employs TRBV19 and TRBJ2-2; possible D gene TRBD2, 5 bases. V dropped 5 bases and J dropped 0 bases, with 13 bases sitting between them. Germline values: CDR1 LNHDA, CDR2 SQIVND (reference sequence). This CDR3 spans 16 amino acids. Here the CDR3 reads CASSSPPAANTGELFF. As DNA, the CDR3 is TGTGCCAGTAGTTCCCCCCCAGCGGCGAACACCGGGGAGCTGTTTTTT.

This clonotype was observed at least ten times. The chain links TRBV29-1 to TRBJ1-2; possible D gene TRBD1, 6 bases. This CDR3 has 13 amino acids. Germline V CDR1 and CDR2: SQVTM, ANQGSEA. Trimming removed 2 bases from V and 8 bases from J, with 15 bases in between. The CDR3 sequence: CSVERPGAGGYTF. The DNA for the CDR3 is TGCAGCGTTGAACGCCCGGGGGCTGGGGGCTACACCTTC. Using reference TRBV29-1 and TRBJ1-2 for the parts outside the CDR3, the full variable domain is SAVISQKPSRDICQRGTSLTIQCQVDSQVTMMFWYRQQPGQSLTLIATANQGSEATYESGFVIDKFPISRPNLTFSTLTVSNMSPEDSSIYLCSVERPGAGGYTFGSGTRLTVV.

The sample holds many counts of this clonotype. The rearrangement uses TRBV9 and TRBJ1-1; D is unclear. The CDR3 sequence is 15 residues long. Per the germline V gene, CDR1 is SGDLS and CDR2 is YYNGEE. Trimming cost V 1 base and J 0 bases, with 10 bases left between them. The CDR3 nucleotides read TGTGCCAGCAGCGTAAATCCGGGTCTGAACACTGAAGCTTTCTTT. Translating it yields CASSVNPGLNTEAFF.

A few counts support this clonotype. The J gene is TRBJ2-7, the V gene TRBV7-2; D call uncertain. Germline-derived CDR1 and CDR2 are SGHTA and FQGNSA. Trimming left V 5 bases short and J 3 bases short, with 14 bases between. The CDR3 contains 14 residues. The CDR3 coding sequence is TGTGCCAGCAGCCCGGGTGGCGGCAGCTACGAGCAGTACTTC. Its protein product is CASSPGGGSYEQYF.

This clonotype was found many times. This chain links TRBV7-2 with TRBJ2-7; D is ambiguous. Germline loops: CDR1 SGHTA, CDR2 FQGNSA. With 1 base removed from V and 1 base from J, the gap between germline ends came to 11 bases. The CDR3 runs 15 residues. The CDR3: CASSLVAGESYEQYF. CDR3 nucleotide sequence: TGTGCCAGCAGCTTAGTTGCTGGGGAATCCTACGAGCAGTACTTC.